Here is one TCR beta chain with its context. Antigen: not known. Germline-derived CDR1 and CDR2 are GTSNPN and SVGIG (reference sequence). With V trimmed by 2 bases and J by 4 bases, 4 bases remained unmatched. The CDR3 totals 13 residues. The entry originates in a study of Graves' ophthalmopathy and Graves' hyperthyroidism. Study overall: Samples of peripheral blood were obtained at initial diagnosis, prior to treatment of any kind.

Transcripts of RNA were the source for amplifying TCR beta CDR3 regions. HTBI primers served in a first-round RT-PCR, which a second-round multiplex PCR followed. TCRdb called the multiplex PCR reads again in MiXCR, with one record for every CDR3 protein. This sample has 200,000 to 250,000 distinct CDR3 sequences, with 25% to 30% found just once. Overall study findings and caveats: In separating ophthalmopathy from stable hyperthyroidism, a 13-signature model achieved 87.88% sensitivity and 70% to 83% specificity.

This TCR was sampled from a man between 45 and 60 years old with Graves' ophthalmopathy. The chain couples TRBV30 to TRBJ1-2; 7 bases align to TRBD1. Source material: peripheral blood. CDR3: CAWSLGGLYGYTF. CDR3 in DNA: TGTGCCTGGAGTCTAGGGGGCCTCTATGGCTACACCTTC.